The 18 T cell receptor beta chains given below trace back to one sample, sequenced in a study of beta chain features in type 1 diabetes. The study, taken as a whole, reports: Moderately but significantly shorter TCRB CDR3s were found in Type 1 diabetes patients in all four CD4+ subsets.

The study reverse transcribed the entire isolated RNA, so it sequenced expressed TCRB transcripts. TCRdb keeps only in-frame clones here, not all; method: immunoSEQ multiplex PCR. This sample has about 150,000 clones, with roughly 9% found just once. The antigens for these receptors are not known. The sample taken for sequencing was central memory CD4+ T cells from blood. The receptors derive from a woman in her twenties or thirties with type 1 diabetes.

This clone appeared a few times. The rearrangement joins TRBV7-2 to TRBJ2-1; 8 nucleotides match TRBD2. Per germline, CDR1 SGHTA and CDR2 FQGNSA. The CDR3 has 15 amino acids. Trimming cost V 2 bases and J 8 bases; bases outside gene matches: 8. The CDR3 loop reads CASSLSSGSGYEQFF. For the CDR3, the DNA is TGTGCCAGCAGCTTATCGAGCGGGAGTGGGTATGAGCAGTTCTTC.

In its sample, this clone was seen a few times. The chain links TRBV9 to TRBJ2-7; D is perhaps TRBD1 (5 bases). Germline V lookup: CDR1 SGDLS, CDR2 YYNGEE. The CDR3 contains 15 residues. Trimming stripped 1 base from V and 0 bases from J, with 11 bases between. The CDR3 here is CASSVLGAASYEQYF. CDR3 nucleotide sequence: TGTGCCAGCAGCGTACTAGGGGCGGCCTCCTACGAGCAGTACTTC.

This clone was counted between two and nine times. The chain carries TRBV28 and TRBJ1-2; the D is unclear. This CDR3 spans 14 amino acids. Germline CDR1 reads MDHEN; CDR2 reads SYDVKM. The ends were cut back, 2 bases at V and 2 bases at J, with 9 bases in the middle. The CDR3 reads CASSLLGENYGYTF. CDR3 DNA: TGTGCCAGCAGTTTACTGGGAGAAAACTATGGCTACACCTTC.

In this sample, this clone turned up a few times. J is TRBJ1-5 and V is TRBV28; maybe TRBD1 (6 bases). The V end was cut by 8 bases, the J end by 0 bases, with 17 bases between. Germline V CDR1 and CDR2: MDHEN, SYDVKM. CDR3 length equals 16 residues. The CDR3 here is CASLPGDIFSNQPQHF. The CDR3 DNA reads as TGTGCCAGCCTTCCCGGGGACATCTTTAGCAATCAGCCCCAGCATTTT. Full variable domain (missing parts from reference TRBV28 and TRBJ1-5): DVKVTQSSRYLVKRTGEKVFLECVQDMDHENMFWYRQDPGLGLRLIYFSYDVKMKEKGDIPEGYSVSREKKERFSLILESASTNQTSMYLCASLPGDIFSNQPQHFGDGTRLSIL.

The table lists this clone with a few counts. The rearrangement links TRBV5-4 to TRBJ2-7; TRBD2 matches 8 bases. Germline assignment: CDR1 SGHNT and CDR2 YYREEE (reference sequence). This CDR3 contains 15 residues. V lost 4 bases, J lost 5 bases, and 11 bases stayed unmatched. The CDR3 loop reads CASSPRVSGTHEQYF. CDR3 nucleotides: TGTGCCAGCAGCCCCCGGGTTAGCGGGACTCACGAGCAGTACTTC.

This clone turned up a few times. The gene calls are TRBV5-1 and TRBJ2-7, with 8 positions matching TRBD2. V lost 1 base, J lost 6 bases, and 6 bases stayed unmatched. The CDR3 covers 14 residues. Germline V gene lookup returns CDR1 SGHRS and CDR2 YFSETQ. The DNA of the CDR3 is TGCGCCAGCAGCTTGACTAGCGGAGCGGCCGAGCAGTACTTC. Translating gives CASSLTSGAAEQYF.

This clone was detected ten times or more. The rearrangement uses TRBV7-3 and TRBJ2-2; 7 nucleotides agree with TRBD1. With 10 bases clipped from V and 5 bases from J, the junction kept 7 bases outside the gene matches. Germline CDR1 is SGHTA and CDR2 is FQGTGA. The CDR3 totals 13 residues. The CDR3: CATQGQSTGELFF. The DNA of the CDR3 is TGTGCCACCCAGGGACAGAGTACCGGGGAGCTGTTTTTT. The full variable domain, its missing parts supplied by reference TRBV7-3 and TRBJ2-2, is GAGVSQTPSNKVTEKGKYVELRCDPISGHTALYWYRQSLGQGPEFLIYFQGTGAADDSGLPNDRFFAVRPEGSVSTLKIQRTERGDSAVYLCATQGQSTGELFFGEGSRLTVL.

The chain combines TRBV7-9 with TRBJ2-5; D is perhaps TRBD2 (6 bases). Trimming pared 6 bases from V and 5 bases from J, leaving 16 bases between. The CDR3 runs 14 residues. Germline CDR1 and CDR2: SEHNR and FQNEAQ (reference sequence). The CDR3 DNA reads as TGTGCCAGCAGTTCAGTGAGGGAGGCGGAGACCCAGTACTTC. Amino acids: CASSSVREAETQYF.

This clone has more than one count but fewer than ten. The chain couples TRBV18 to TRBJ2-7; tentative D call: TRBD1 (6 bases). V gave up 3 bases and J gave up 1 base, with 16 bases separating them. The length of the CDR3 is 16 residues. Germline V gene lookup returns CDR1 KGHSH and CDR2 LQKENI. CDR3 DNA: TGTGCCAGCTCACCCTTGTCCGACAGGACATCCTACGAGCAGTACTTC. As protein: CASSPLSDRTSYEQYF.

The chain combines TRBV19 with TRBJ1-5; D might be TRBD1 (5 bases). CDR3 size: 15 residues. CDR1 and CDR2 from the germline V gene are LNHDA and SQIVND (reference sequence). V was cut by 7 bases and J by 2 bases, with 15 bases left in between. The CDR3 spells CASITGGTGNQPQHF. DNA for the CDR3: TGTGCCAGTATCACTGGGGGGACGGGCAATCAGCCCCAGCATTTT.

This clone showed up just a few times. The chain links TRBV5-1 to TRBJ2-5, with a tentative D call TRBD1 (5 bases). The CDR3 has 15 residues. CDR1 is SGHRS, CDR2 YFSETQ, per germline. V was shortened by 5 bases and J by 2 bases, with 16 bases between the two germline ends. The CDR3 nucleotides are TGCGCCAGCAGGGACACTGGTTCCCCTCAAGAGACCCAGTACTTC. Amino acids: CASRDTGSPQETQYF. The full variable domain, its missing parts supplied by reference TRBV5-1 and TRBJ2-5, is KAGVTQTPRYLIKTRGQQVTLSCSPISGHRSVSWYQQTPGQGLQFLFEYFSETQRNKGNFPGRFSGRQFSNSRSEMNVSTLELGDSALYLCASRDTGSPQETQYFGPGTRLLVL.

The V and J genes are TRBV4-1 and TRBJ2-1; 8 bases match TRBD2. In germline, CDR1 is MGHRA, CDR2 YSYEKL. The CDR3 covers 14 residues. Trimming cost V 2 bases and J 6 bases; bases outside gene matches: 3. The CDR3 DNA is TGCGCCAGCAGCCAATTGGGACTAGGCAATGAGCAGTTCTTC. Protein: CASSQLGLGNEQFF.

V is TRBV5-1 and J is TRBJ2-7, with D maybe TRBD1 (6 bases). The germline CDR1 and CDR2 sequences are SGHRS and YFSETQ. CDR3 length: 15 residues. Trimming shortened V by 3 bases and J by 3 bases, and 16 bases separated the two germline ends. The CDR3 DNA reads TGCGCCAGCAGCTCTACCGGGACAACTAGCTACGAGCAGTACTTC. Its translation is CASSSTGTTSYEQYF.

This clone was counted a few times. The chain combines TRBV5-1 with TRBJ2-3; TRBD1 matches at 11 bases. Germline trimming cut 3 bases from V and 3 bases from J; bases unmatched to any gene: 3. This CDR3 is built from 15 residues. Germline CDR1 reads SGHRS; CDR2 reads YFSETQ. The CDR3 DNA follows: TGCGCCAGCAGCTCGGGACAGGGGGAGACAGATACGCAGTATTTT. This gives the protein CASSSGQGETDTQYF. Combining the CDR3 with reference TRBV5-1 and TRBJ2-3 gives the whole variable domain KAGVTQTPRYLIKTRGQQVTLSCSPISGHRSVSWYQQTPGQGLQFLFEYFSETQRNKGNFPGRFSGRQFSNSRSEMNVSTLELGDSALYLCASSSGQGETDTQYFGPGTRLTVL.

This clone was seen only a few times. This chain uses TRBV18 with TRBJ2-7, with TRBD2 matching over 14 bases. Germline-derived CDR1 and CDR2 are KGHSH and LQKENI. This CDR3 contains 15 residues. The V and J ends lost 4 bases and 6 bases, in that order; junction bases with no gene match: 5. In nucleotides, the CDR3 is TGTGCCAGCTCACGGGGACTAGCGGGAGATGGCGAGCAGTACTTC. Residues: CASSRGLAGDGEQYF.

The V call is TRBV18, the J call TRBJ2-3, with D perhaps matching TRBD2 (5 bases). The V end was cut by 3 bases, the J end by 0 bases, with 16 bases between. From germline, CDR1 is KGHSH and CDR2 LQKENI. The CDR3 is 17 residues long. The CDR3 sequence: CASSPSKTGDSTDTQYF. Written as DNA, the CDR3 is TGTGCCAGCTCACCGAGCAAAACCGGGGATAGCACAGATACGCAGTATTTT. Supplemented by reference TRBV18 and TRBJ2-3, the full variable domain reads NAGVMQNPRHLVRRRGQEARLRCSPMKGHSHVYWYRQLPEEGLKFMVYLQKENIIDESGMPKERFSAEFPKEGPSILRIQQVVRGDSAAYFCASSPSKTGDSTDTQYFGPGTRLTVL.

The chain joins TRBV10-3 to TRBJ1-1; TRBD1 matches 9 bases. Per germline, CDR1 ENHRY and CDR2 SYGVKD. V was clipped by 8 bases and J by 8 bases; unmatched bases: 12. This CDR3 has 14 residues. CDR3 sequence (DNA): TGTGCCATCGCCTCCCAATCCGGGACAGGGGAAGCTTTCTTT. This translates into CAIASQSGTGEAFF.

This clone was detected a few times. The chain links TRBV9 to TRBJ2-1, with 8 nucleotides matching TRBD1. With 6 bases clipped from V and 0 bases from J, the junction kept 11 bases outside the gene matches. CDR1 is SGDLS, CDR2 YYNGEE, per germline. The CDR3 is 17 residues long. The CDR3 bases are TGTGCCAGCACTACAGGGGGTAGTTCTAGCTCCTACAATGAGCAGTTCTTC. Translation: CASTTGGSSSSYNEQFF.